This T cell receptor beta chain was sequenced for a study of vaccination effects on CD4 cells after COVID-19. Broader study findings: Few convalescent patients and no early post-infection timepoints were included in the study. Researchers report that only 1 of 255 vaccine-induced clones in healthy vaccinees cross-reacted with common cold coronaviruses. Marked contraction was observed in infection-induced and vaccine-induced clones late after vaccination.

Produced via immunoSEQ multiplex PCR; TCRdb's table is partial and in-frame only. The sample has tens of thousands of clones, 75% to 90% seen once. Antigen-specific CD4+ T cells were expanded (with viral peptide pools) by the ViraFEST assay ahead of sequencing. Subsequent to 10 days of culture, CD4+ T cells were isolated. Half-medium replacement with IL-2 medium occurred on days 3 and 7. The sample holds a few counts of this clone. The antigen is not known. This CDR3 has 12 amino acids. Trimming took off 4 bases at V and 8 bases at J, with 10 bases between the two ends. Looked up from germline, CDR1 is SGHNT and CDR2 is YYREEE (reference sequence).

The chain combines TRBV5-4 with TRBJ2-1; tentative D call: TRBD2 (6 bases). The TCR originated in a human donor who received a COVID-19 vaccine. This specimen consisted of CD4+ T cells from PBMCs cultured with HCoV-229E spike peptides, obtained before COVID-19 vaccination. The CDR3 loop reads CASSRGYDEQFF. CDR3 bases: TGTGCCAGCAGCCGGGGGTACGATGAGCAGTTCTTC.